This T cell receptor beta chain comes out of a study of T cells in Graves' hyperthyroidism and ophthalmopathy. Looked up from germline, CDR1 is SGHNT and CDR2 is YYREEE (reference sequence). This CDR3 spans 11 amino acids. V lost 4 bases and J 8 bases, leaving 9 bases between the germline ends. Regions amplified from RNA transcripts were the TCR beta CDR3 regions. A first-round RT-PCR of the TCR CDR3 used the HTBI primer set. TCRdb processed the multiplex PCR reads anew with MiXCR; each CDR3 protein has one entry. The sample includes around 540,000 distinct CDR3 sequences, just over 45% of them seen just once.

This clonotype was sampled from a woman between 18 and 29 years old with Graves' hyperthyroidism. V and J are TRBV5-4 and TRBJ1-2; D remains ambiguous. Sequencing was performed on peripheral blood or thyroid tissue (not recorded which). CDR3 sequence reads: CASSQGLGYTF. Written as DNA, the CDR3 is TGTGCCAGCAGCCAAGGCTTGGGCTACACCTTC.